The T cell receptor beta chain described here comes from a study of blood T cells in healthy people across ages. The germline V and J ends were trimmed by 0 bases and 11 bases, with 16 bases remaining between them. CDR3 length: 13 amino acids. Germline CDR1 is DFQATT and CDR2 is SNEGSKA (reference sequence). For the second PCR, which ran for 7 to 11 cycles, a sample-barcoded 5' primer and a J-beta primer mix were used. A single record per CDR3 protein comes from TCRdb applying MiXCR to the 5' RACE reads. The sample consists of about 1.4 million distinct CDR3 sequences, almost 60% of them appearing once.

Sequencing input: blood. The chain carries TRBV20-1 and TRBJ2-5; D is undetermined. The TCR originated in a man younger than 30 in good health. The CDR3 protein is CSARDLFFYEQYF. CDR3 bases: TGCAGTGCTAGAGATTTGTTCTTTTACGAACAGTACTTC.